These 18 T cell receptor beta chains originate from one sample sequenced in a study of cytomegalovirus exposure and HLA in healthy donors. TCRdb's copy holds only in-frame clones and misses some; the assay was immunoSEQ multiplex PCR. The sample contains more than 80,000 clones, 88% of which appear only once. The specimen was PBMCs. Receptors were obtained from a young woman in good health and CMV-seropositive.

The chain links TRBV6-1 to TRBJ1-6; 7 positions match TRBD1. V lost 3 bases to trimming and J lost 5 bases; unmatched junction nucleotides: 4. Looked up from germline, CDR1 is MNHNS and CDR2 is SASEGT. The CDR3 sequence is 15 residues long. The CDR3 DNA reads as TGTGCCAGCAGTGATACGGGACAGAATAATTCACCCCTCCACTTT. Translation gives CASSDTGQNNSPLHF.

This chain links TRBV15 with TRBJ2-4, with D perhaps matching TRBD1 (6 bases). V lost 3 bases and J lost 0, with 15 bases in between. In germline, CDR1 is LNHNV, CDR2 YYDKDF (reference sequence). The CDR3 runs 17 residues. The chain's CDR3 is CATSRDGDRLAKNIQYF. The DNA of the CDR3 is TGTGCCACCAGCAGGGATGGTGACAGGCTAGCCAAAAACATTCAGTACTTC.

The rearrangement links TRBV19 to TRBJ1-5, with TRBD1 as a possible D gene (6 bases). V was shortened by 6 bases and J by 3 bases, with 15 bases between the two germline ends. Germline CDR1 reads LNHDA; CDR2 reads SQIVND (reference sequence). This CDR3 is 15 amino acids long. The CDR3 is CASSHGTLLNQPQHF. DNA of the CDR3: TGTGCCAGTAGCCACGGGACACTACTCAATCAGCCCCAGCATTTT.

This chain links TRBV9 with TRBJ1-3; 9 bases line up with TRBD1. J gave up 4 bases and V 4 bases, and 9 bases lay outside the gene matches. Germline V CDR1 and CDR2: SGDLS, YYNGEE. The CDR3 covers 16 residues. CDR3 DNA: TGTGCCAGCAGCTCAGGACAGGGGTATTCGGGAAACACCATATATTTT. Its protein is CASSSGQGYSGNTIYF.

V and J are TRBV28 and TRBJ2-7, with D tentatively TRBD1 (5 bases). Germline V CDR1 and CDR2: MDHEN, SYDVKM. CDR3 size: 12 residues. V gave up 5 bases and J gave up 4 bases, with 9 bases separating them. The CDR3 spells CASSLTVYEQYF. The CDR3 nucleotides read TGTGCCAGCAGTCTGACAGTGTACGAGCAGTACTTC.

The chain employs TRBV27 and TRBJ1-1; 7 bases fit TRBD1. Germline V gene lookup returns CDR1 MNHEY and CDR2 SMNVEV (reference sequence). The CDR3 runs 14 residues. V lost 0 bases, J lost 4 bases, and 2 bases stayed unmatched. Here the CDR3 DNA reads TGTGCCAGCAGTTTATCACAGGGGATCACTGAAGCTTTCTTT. Amino acid sequence: CASSLSQGITEAFF.

The chain links TRBV29-1 to TRBJ1-1; 8 bases are a match to TRBD1. V lost 7 bases to trimming and J lost 7 bases; unmatched junction nucleotides: 11. The germline V gene has CDR1 SQVTM and CDR2 ANQGSEA. The CDR3 extends over 13 amino acids. CDR3 in amino acids: CSAGQGAPNEAFF. CDR3 bases: TGCAGCGCCGGGCAGGGGGCCCCAAATGAAGCTTTCTTT.

The chain carries TRBV4-1 and TRBJ1-5; perhaps TRBD1 as D (6 bases). Germline CDR1 MGHRA, CDR2 YSYEKL. The CDR3 is 15 residues long. Between the trimmed V and J ends, which lost 1 base and 4 bases, there was a span of 11 bases. The CDR3 sequence is CASSQAPDRNQPQHF. CDR3 sequence (DNA): TGCGCCAGCAGCCAAGCCCCTGACAGGAATCAGCCCCAGCATTTT.

This chain connects TRBV5-4 to TRBJ2-2; tentatively, D is TRBD1 (6 bases). Germline V gene lookup returns CDR1 SGHNT and CDR2 YYREEE (reference sequence). The CDR3 is 16 residues long. V gave up 0 bases and J gave up 1 base, with 10 bases separating them. The CDR3 DNA reads as TGTGCCAGCAGCTTGGAGGGGACACGGAACACCGGGGAGCTGTTTTTT. This translates into CASSLEGTRNTGELFF. The whole variable domain, filled in from reference TRBV5-4 and TRBJ2-2, reads ETGVTQSPTHLIKTRGQQVTLRCSSQSGHNTVSWYQQALGQGPQFIFQYYREEENGRGNFPPRFSGLQFPNYSSELNVNALELDDSALYLCASSLEGTRNTGELFFGEGSRLTVL.

This clone was recorded a few times. The chain combines TRBV4-1 with TRBJ1-6; TRBD1 might be the D (5 bases). The CDR3 runs 14 residues. Germline V CDR1 and CDR2: MGHRA, YSYEKL. The ends were cut back, 4 bases at V and 7 bases at J, with 11 bases in the middle. The CDR3 here is CASSPRDMNSPLHF. DNA for the CDR3: TGCGCCAGCAGCCCCAGGGATATGAATTCACCCCTCCACTTT.

The chain has TRBV19 and TRBJ2-5; D unresolved. This CDR3 comprises 13 residues. Germline CDR1 reads LNHDA; CDR2 reads SQIVND (reference sequence). V was shortened by 1 base and J by 4 bases, with 7 bases between the two germline ends. The CDR3 spells CASSIVYRETQYF. The CDR3 DNA follows: TGTGCCAGTAGTATAGTTTATCGAGAGACCCAGTACTTC. Using reference TRBV19 and TRBJ2-5 for the parts outside the CDR3, the full variable domain is DGGITQSPKYLFRKEGQNVTLSCEQNLNHDAMYWYRQDPGQGLRLIYYSQIVNDFQKGDIAEGYSVSREKKESFPLTVTSAQKNPTAFYLCASSIVYRETQYFGPGTRLLVL.

This sequence joins TRBV9 and TRBJ2-2, with 10 positions matching TRBD1. The CDR3 is 15 amino acids. V was clipped by 4 bases and J by 4 bases; unmatched bases: 4. Germline V CDR1 and CDR2: SGDLS, YYNGEE. CDR3 nucleotide sequence: TGTGCCAGCAGCTCCCGGACAGGGGGCACCGGGGAGCTGTTTTTT. This codes for CASSSRTGGTGELFF.

The J gene is TRBJ1-3, the V gene TRBV7-6; possibly TRBD1 for D (6 bases). Germline CDR1 and CDR2: SGHVS and FNYEAQ. V lost 5 bases and J lost 4, with 12 bases in between. The CDR3 contains 14 residues. CDR3 residues: CASSMGQPGNTIYF. CDR3 nucleotide sequence: TGTGCCAGCAGCATGGGACAACCGGGAAACACCATATATTTT.

V usage is TRBV4-1 and J usage is TRBJ1-2, with D hard to call. CDR3 length: 12 amino acids. In germline, CDR1 is MGHRA, CDR2 YSYEKL. The V end was cut by 2 bases, the J end by 5 bases, with 6 bases between. The CDR3 reads CASSQPVYGYTF. As DNA, the CDR3 is TGCGCCAGCAGCCAACCGGTGTATGGCTACACCTTC.

The chain recombines TRBV9 with TRBJ2-5, with D possibly being TRBD2 (5 bases). The V gene's germline CDR1 is SGDLS and CDR2 YYNGEE. The CDR3 loop spans 14 amino acids. Trimming pared 3 bases from V and 4 bases from J, leaving 13 bases between. The CDR3 loop reads CASSGGTEGETQYF. DNA of the CDR3: TGTGCCAGCAGCGGGGGTACAGAGGGAGAGACCCAGTACTTC.

The genes are TRBV10-3 and TRBJ2-3; 15 nucleotides agree with TRBD2. The CDR3 spans 20 residues. Germline lookup yields CDR1 ENHRY and CDR2 SYGVKD. After removal of 4 bases from V and 0 bases from J, the junction contained 11 bases not matched to a gene. The CDR3 nucleotides are TGTGCCATCAGTGCGGGACTAGCGGGGGGCCCGCATTCTAGCACAGATACGCAGTATTTT. It codes for CAISAGLAGGPHSSTDTQYF.

The chain recombines TRBV18 with TRBJ2-3; D possibly corresponds to TRBD2 (6 bases). Trimming removed 2 bases at V and 0 bases at J, with 9 bases between. The CDR3 length is 15 residues. Per the germline V gene, CDR1 is KGHSH and CDR2 is LQKENI. The CDR3 sequence: CASSPGGGSTDTQYF. In DNA, the CDR3 is TGTGCCAGCTCACCAGGTGGGGGGAGCACAGATACGCAGTATTTT.

This clone was found a few times. The chain employs TRBV6-4 and TRBJ2-2; 8 bases match TRBD1. Germline V CDR1 and CDR2: MRHNA, SNTAGT. V was clipped by 6 bases and J by 5 bases; unmatched bases: 8. The CDR3 has 15 amino acids. CDR3 protein: CASSGGQVSTGELFF. The CDR3 DNA reads as TGTGCCAGCAGCGGGGGACAGGTTTCGACCGGGGAGCTGTTTTTT.